This TCR beta chain stems from a study of blood T cells in healthy people across ages. A J-beta primer mix and a sample-barcoded 5' primer were used in a second PCR of about 7 to 11 cycles. TCRdb passed the 5' RACE reads through MiXCR, listing each CDR3 protein once. Of about 830,000 distinct CDR3 sequences in the sample, around 62% were seen once. Per-sample PBMC isolation yielded at least 7 million cells. The CDR3 has 15 residues. Trimming pared 5 bases from V and 3 bases from J, leaving 17 bases between. Looked up from germline, CDR1 is MNHEY and CDR2 is SVGEGT. The specimen sequenced was blood. The V call is TRBV6-2 or TRBV6-3, the J call TRBJ2-7, with D possibly being TRBD2 (5 bases). The TCR sequence derives from a man aged 25-45 years in good health. The CDR3, as DNA: TGTGCCAGCAGTACTACCGGACTGGGCTTCTACGAGCAGTACTTC. This encodes CASSTTGLGFYEQYF.